The source of this TCR beta chain is a study of human versus mouse CDR3 diversity and MHC coevolution. Study-wide context: Valid reads per sample ranged from roughly 5.5 x 10^6 to 1.7 x 10^7.

Study-wide results and caveats: The lowest clonal inequality scores came from most of the three human donors.

The CDR3 length is 14 residues. The germline V gene encodes CDR1 LNHDA and CDR2 SQIVND (reference sequence). Trimming stripped 7 bases from V and 2 bases from J, with 15 bases between. Points on this clone: The antigen is undetermined.

The method was immunoSEQ multiplex PCR; TCRdb's version includes in-frame clones alone and lacks a portion of them. The sample records 50,000 to 65,000 clones, over 90% being singletons. The clonotype originates from a person aged 55-75 years in good health. Input material: naive CD4+ T cells from blood. Subset defined: CD45RO-negative CD62L-positive naive CD4 T cells. This sequence joins TRBV19 and TRBJ2-7; a possible D gene is TRBD1 (5 bases). In nucleotides, the CDR3 is TGTGCCAGTAAGGGGTCTGTGAGCCCCTACGAGCAGTACTTC. As protein: CASKGSVSPYEQYF.